The source of this T cell receptor (beta chain) is a study of CD8 T cells in ankylosing spondylitis. Points from the study as a whole: Reportedly, disease-linked clones are significantly enriched in ankylosing spondylitis patients' matched synovial fluid. The study identified a TCR beta motif of under 10 highly homologous variants that appeared characteristic of ankylosing spondylitis blood. Disease-linked clones bore a CD8+ phenotype and were relatively rare in peripheral blood.

TCRdb re-called the 5' RACE reads with MiXCR, one entry per CDR3 protein. Among roughly 68,000 distinct CDR3 sequences listed, roughly 6.1% were seen once. This clonotype was observed at least ten times. Its antigen is as yet unknown. Source material: synovial fluid, either unsorted or a sorted T cell fraction (not recorded which). This clonotype was obtained from a male donor with ankylosing spondylitis.

The CDR3 DNA is TGCGCCAGCAGCTTGAGGCCCGGGTCTGAAGCTTTCTTT. Residues: CASSLRPGSEAFF. The chain employs TRBV5-1 and TRBJ1-1, with D uncertain. The germline CDR1 and CDR2 sequences are SGHRS and YFSETQ. Trimming took 1 base from V and 6 from J, leaving 10 bases between them. There are 13 residues in the CDR3.